These 30 T cell receptor beta chains originate from one sample sequenced in a study of T cells in Graves' hyperthyroidism and ophthalmopathy. The source material, RNA transcripts, was used to amplify TCR beta CDR3 regions. The TCR CDR3 was amplified in a first-round RT-PCR using the HTBI primer set. MiXCR, run by TCRdb on the multiplex PCR reads, gives a single entry per CDR3 protein. The data hold over 250,000 distinct CDR3 sequences, with around a quarter observed a single time. Input material: blood. These receptors originate from a man aged 40-55 years with Graves' hyperthyroidism that later progressed to Graves' ophthalmopathy.

V and J are TRBV4-1 and TRBJ1-1; a weak D match, TRBD1 (5 bases). The V and J ends lost 4 bases and 1 base respectively, with 13 bases between them. In germline, CDR1 is MGHRA, CDR2 YSYEKL. The CDR3 spans 15 residues. CDR3 region: CASSLAGTSNTEAFF. The CDR3 DNA follows: TGCGCCAGCAGCCTCGCCGGGACTTCGAACACTGAAGCTTTCTTT.

V and J are TRBV4-2 and TRBJ1-1; D is possibly TRBD1 (5 bases). The germline V and J ends were trimmed by 1 base and 6 bases, with 15 bases remaining between them. Germline V gene lookup returns CDR1 LGHNA and CDR2 YNFKEQ. This CDR3 is built from 15 residues. The CDR3 protein is CASSQAAGQLAEAFF. The CDR3 bases are TGTGCCAGCAGCCAAGCCGCAGGGCAGTTAGCTGAAGCTTTCTTT.

This chain joins TRBV6-2 or TRBV6-3 and TRBJ2-5, with TRBD2 matching over 7 bases. Germline CDR1 reads MNHEY; CDR2 reads SVGEGT. This CDR3 spans 15 amino acids. Germline trimming cut 7 bases from V and 5 bases from J; bases unmatched to any gene: 13. This chain's CDR3 is CASKPRDYHRETQYF. For the CDR3, the DNA is TGTGCCAGCAAACCTCGGGACTACCACCGGGAGACCCAGTACTTC.

This clonotype was seen a few times. The rearrangement links TRBV28 to TRBJ2-7; the D is unclear. The germline V gene encodes CDR1 MDHEN and CDR2 SYDVKM. This CDR3 region has 14 residues. Deletions cut 4 bases from V and 2 bases from J, with 12 bases between. Here the CDR3 DNA reads TGTGCCAGCAGTTCCGCAGGTGCAACCTACGAGCAGTACTTC. Amino acids: CASSSAGATYEQYF.

This clonotype was seen ten or more times. V usage is TRBV20-1 and J usage is TRBJ2-5, with 10 bases matching TRBD1. The CDR3 is 15 residues long. Germline values: CDR1 DFQATT, CDR2 SNEGSKA (reference sequence). Trimming at V came to 0 bases and at J to 3 bases, leaving 4 bases not matched to a gene. This CDR3 reads CSARDWGTGEETQYF. In DNA, the CDR3 is TGCAGTGCTAGAGATTGGGGGACAGGGGAAGAGACCCAGTACTTC.

This clonotype occurred a few times. The chain has TRBV4-1 and TRBJ2-2; D possibly uses TRBD1 or TRBD2 (5 bases each). Between the trimmed V and J ends, which lost 4 bases and 0 bases, there was a span of 15 bases. Germline lookup yields CDR1 MGHRA and CDR2 YSYEKL. This CDR3 comprises 17 residues. The CDR3 loop reads CASSPLGRDANTGELFF. In DNA, the CDR3 is TGCGCCAGCAGCCCCCTCGGACGGGACGCGAACACCGGGGAGCTGTTTTTT.

This clonotype appeared many times. The chain is built from TRBV28 and TRBJ2-2, with TRBD1 identical over 11 bases. With 7 bases clipped from V and 8 bases from J, the junction kept 12 bases outside the gene matches. The CDR3 loop spans 16 amino acids. Germline lookup yields CDR1 MDHEN and CDR2 SYDVKM. CDR3 DNA: TGTGCCAGCAATTACCGGGACAGGGGGTTGTCAGGGGAGCTGTTTTTT. The encoded protein is CASNYRDRGLSGELFF.

V gene TRBV6-5 combines with J gene TRBJ1-1, with D possibly TRBD1 on 5 matching bases. Trimming removed 1 base from V and 1 base from J, with 13 bases in between. Germline CDR1 and CDR2: MNHEY and SVGAGI. The CDR3 contains 16 residues. CDR3 in amino acids: CASSYFPGTANTEAFF. The CDR3 nucleotides are TGTGCCAGCAGTTACTTTCCCGGGACGGCGAACACTGAAGCTTTCTTT.

This clonotype has ten or more counts. The chain couples TRBV5-4 to TRBJ1-3; D is perhaps TRBD1 (6 bases). CDR1 is SGHNT, CDR2 YYREEE, per germline (reference sequence). The V end lost 2 bases, the J end lost 8 bases, and 23 bases lay between the germline ends. CDR3 size: 17 residues. The CDR3 DNA reads TGTGCCAGCAGCTTACTCGGGACACAGAGTTTTGGGGACACCATATATTTT. It translates to CASSLLGTQSFGDTIYF.

The chain has TRBV14 and TRBJ1-1, with TRBD1 matching 9 bases. In germline, CDR1 is SGHDN, CDR2 FVKESK. The CDR3 is 22 residues long. The J segment lost 1 base and the V segment lost 4 bases, leaving 25 bases of the junction unmatched. The CDR3 DNA follows: TGTGCCAGCAGCCTTTTTCCAGGACAGGGGCGCAGAGTCCACCTAAAGAACACTGAAGCTTTCTTT. It specifies CASSLFPGQGRRVHLKNTEAFF.

This clonotype occurred many times. The chain combines TRBV5-6 with TRBJ2-5; TRBD1 is a possible D gene (5 bases). The germline V and J ends were trimmed by 5 bases and 10 bases, with 12 bases remaining between them. The CDR3 contains 11 residues. CDR1 is SGHDT and CDR2 is YYEEEE in the germline V gene. The CDR3 loop reads CASSSGQGQYF. DNA for the CDR3: TGTGCCAGCAGTTCCGGACAAGGCCAGTACTTC.

This clonotype came up many times. The chain joins TRBV2 to TRBJ1-1; no firm D call. The CDR3 length is 11 residues. V lost 7 bases to trimming and J lost 10 bases, with 13 bases between them. Per germline, CDR1 SNHLY and CDR2 FYNNEI. CDR3 amino acids: CASTTELGAFF. The CDR3 DNA sequence: TGTGCCAGCACCACCGAGTTGGGAGCTTTCTTT.

At least ten counts were recorded for this clonotype. The chain couples TRBV6-5 to TRBJ2-7, with D uncertain. V was cut by 6 bases and J by 3 bases, with 12 bases left in between. This CDR3 is 13 amino acids long. Germline V CDR1 and CDR2: MNHEY, SVGAGI. CDR3 nucleotide sequence: TGTGCCAGCAGCCCACCGGCAGGCTACGAGCAGTACTTC. Translating it yields CASSPPAGYEQYF.

This clonotype was detected many times. V usage is TRBV5-1 and J usage is TRBJ1-5; the D gene is possibly TRBD1 (5 bases). Per the germline V gene, CDR1 is SGHRS and CDR2 is YFSETQ. The CDR3 has 14 residues. Trimming removed 4 bases from V and 5 bases from J, with 13 bases in between. In DNA form, the CDR3 reads TGCGCCAGCAGCCCGGGGACGGAACATCAGCCCCAGCATTTT. Protein product: CASSPGTEHQPQHF.

There are many counts of this clonotype. The chain is built from TRBV5-1 and TRBJ1-5; 7 nucleotides line up with TRBD1. In germline, CDR1 is SGHRS, CDR2 YFSETQ. This CDR3 spans 15 amino acids. V lost 0 bases and J lost 5; bases outside the gene matches: 5. Here the CDR3 reads CASSLVGQPYQPQHF. CDR3 DNA sequence: TGCGCCAGCAGCTTGGTGGGACAGCCTTATCAGCCCCAGCATTTT.

This clonotype was observed many times. The chain combines TRBV20-1 with TRBJ2-7, with D possibly being TRBD1 or TRBD2 (6 bases each). Germline V gives CDR1 DFQATT, CDR2 SNEGSKA (reference sequence). Trimming removed 0 bases from V and 7 bases from J, with 10 bases in between. This CDR3 comprises 12 residues. This CDR3 reads CSARDWGAEQYF. CDR3 bases: TGCAGTGCTAGAGATTGGGGGGCAGAGCAGTACTTC.

This clonotype was observed many times. V and J are TRBV12-3 or TRBV12-4 and TRBJ2-7; D is uncertain. The length of the CDR3 is 15 residues. The V and J ends lost 4 bases and 6 bases respectively, with 19 bases between them. CDR3 nucleotides: TGTGCCAGCAGTTACCTTGGGCCCTCCGGCGGCGAGCAGTACTTC. Translation gives CASSYLGPSGGEQYF.

This clonotype was found many times. This chain uses TRBV12-5 with TRBJ1-3, with D unresolved. The V end lost 2 bases, the J end lost 2 bases, and 13 bases lay between the germline ends. Germline assignment: CDR1 LGHNT and CDR2 FRNRAP. There are 16 residues in the CDR3. The CDR3 region has the DNA TGTGCTAGTGGTTTGCCACGTGGGGTCCCTGGAAACACCATATATTTT. Residues: CASGLPRGVPGNTIYF.

A single count supports this clonotype. The V gene is TRBV12-3 or TRBV12-4, the J gene TRBJ2-7; D not resolved. V lost 7 bases and J lost 1, with 14 bases in between. This CDR3 has 14 amino acids. The CDR3 protein is CASTLGHQSYEQYF. The CDR3 DNA is TGTGCCAGCACCCTAGGGCACCAATCCTACGAGCAGTACTTC.

The genes are TRBV6-5 and TRBJ2-5; 9 nucleotides align to TRBD1. With 4 bases clipped from V and 1 base from J, the junction kept 4 bases outside the gene matches. The CDR3 extends over 15 amino acids. Germline CDR1 MNHEY, CDR2 SVGAGI. In DNA form, the CDR3 reads TGTGCCAGCAGTTCGGGACAGGGCCTCCAAGAGACCCAGTACTTC. Protein product: CASSSGQGLQETQYF.

The sample holds many counts of this clonotype. The chain recombines TRBV19 with TRBJ1-3, with 8 bases fitting TRBD1. Trimming took 6 bases from V and 4 from J; bases not matched to a gene: 5. Germline loops: CDR1 LNHDA, CDR2 SQIVND (reference sequence). The CDR3 spans 14 residues. The CDR3 sequence is CASRRGQGGNTIYF. In DNA form, the CDR3 reads TGTGCCAGTAGAAGAGGACAGGGAGGAAACACCATATATTTT.

At least ten counts were recorded for this clonotype. The V and J genes are TRBV12-3 or TRBV12-4 and TRBJ2-2; 7 positions agree with TRBD1. The junction had 9 bases not matched to a gene; V was cut back by 5 bases and J by 3 bases. The CDR3 is 16 residues long. The DNA of the CDR3 is TGTGCCAGCAGTCTGCATAGGGGGCGGCACACCGGGGAGCTGTTTTTT. Translated, it gives CASSLHRGRHTGELFF.

The V gene is TRBV12-3 or TRBV12-4, the J gene TRBJ1-2, with D perhaps matching TRBD1 (5 bases). This CDR3 region has 13 residues. The V end lost 3 bases, the J end lost 11 bases, and 16 bases lay between the germline ends. The CDR3 DNA sequence: TGTGCCAGCAGTTTCCTACTTTCCGGGGGTTACACCTTC. This translates into CASSFLLSGGYTF.

This clonotype was detected ten times or more. The rearrangement joins TRBV6-1 to TRBJ2-7; D may correspond to TRBD1 or TRBD2 (5 bases each). Trimming stripped 4 bases from V and 0 bases from J, with 16 bases between. The V gene's germline CDR1 is MNHNS and CDR2 SASEGT. CDR3 length: 16 amino acids. CDR3 amino acids: CASSGPGTVSSYEQYF. The CDR3 nucleotides read TGTGCCAGCAGTGGACCGGGGACGGTAAGCTCCTACGAGCAGTACTTC.

This clonotype was recorded at least ten times. The chain links TRBV12-3 or TRBV12-4 to TRBJ2-2; D unresolved. Trimming took 6 bases from V and 3 from J, leaving 2 bases between them. The CDR3 extends over 11 amino acids. The CDR3 reads CASRHTGELFF. The CDR3 DNA reads as TGTGCCAGCAGACACACCGGGGAGCTGTTTTTT.

The chain recombines TRBV6-4 with TRBJ1-1; D ambiguous. Germline CDR1 reads MRHNA; CDR2 reads SNTAGT. V was clipped by 3 bases and J by 5 bases, with 16 bases between them. The CDR3 runs to 15 residues. The CDR3: CASSEFPGAETEAFF. The CDR3 DNA reads TGTGCCAGCAGTGAGTTCCCAGGCGCGGAGACTGAAGCTTTCTTT.

The J gene is TRBJ2-5, the V gene TRBV20-1; D ambiguous. The CDR3 extends over 12 amino acids. V lost 3 bases, J lost 4 bases, and 9 bases lay in between. The germline V gene encodes CDR1 DFQATT and CDR2 SNEGSKA (reference sequence). The chain's CDR3 is CSARVVGETQYF. CDR3 nucleotides: TGCAGTGCTAGGGTGGTAGGAGAGACCCAGTACTTC.

In its sample, this clonotype was seen many times. This chain uses TRBV29-1 with TRBJ2-4, with D possibly being TRBD1 (5 bases). The germline V gene has CDR1 SQVTM and CDR2 ANQGSEA. The CDR3 is 14 amino acids. The germline V and J ends were trimmed by 0 bases and 7 bases, with 13 bases remaining between them. CDR3 sequence reads: CSVEDPGIRNIQYF. In DNA, the CDR3 is TGCAGCGTTGAAGATCCAGGGATTCGGAACATTCAGTACTTC.

The CDR3 region is CASSPGRTYGYTF. The CDR3 DNA follows: TGTGCCAGCAGCCCCGGGAGGACCTATGGCTACACCTTC. V gene TRBV7-8 combines with J gene TRBJ1-2; unclear D gene. V was cut by 5 bases and J by 4 bases, with 11 bases left in between. Germline V CDR1 and CDR2: SGHVS, FQNEAQ. CDR3 length equals 13 residues. The whole variable domain, filled in from reference TRBV7-8 and TRBJ1-2, reads GAGVSQSPRYKVAKRGQDVALRCDPISGHVSLFWYQQALGQGPEFLTYFQNEAQLDKSGLPSDRFFAERPEGSVSTLKIQRTQQEDSAVYLCASSPGRTYGYTFGSGTRLTVV.

The chain joins TRBV7-8 to TRBJ1-1; TRBD1 might be the D (5 bases). The CDR3 has 22 residues. V lost 7 bases, J lost 1 base, and 37 bases lay in between. Germline assignment: CDR1 SGHVS and CDR2 FQNEAQ. CDR3 in amino acids: CASIHFPFPLTRDPETNTEAFF. CDR3 nucleotides: TGTGCCAGCATACATTTTCCATTTCCGCTGACCCGGGACCCAGAAACGAACACTGAAGCTTTCTTT.